These T cell receptor beta chains were read from a single sample in a study of T-cell reconstitution after alpha-beta-depleted transplantation in children. TCRdb re-called the PCR reads through MiXCR, storing one row per CDR3 protein. The sample carries around 300,000 distinct CDR3 sequences, approximately 23% recorded once. The source material was PBMCs, mostly from graft donor cells, sampled 180 days after TCRalphabeta/CD19-depleted stem cell transplant. The receptors here all came from a male patient younger than 18 who had a stem cell transplant for acute lymphoblastic leukemia, so the T cells may come from the graft donor. Each CDR3 is given with its conserved first and last residue. A D gene is named only where the DNA matches it firmly. For some rows the clone size is stated as once, few or many, or as a class when expanded; others skip it.

V gene,J gene,D gene,clone size,CDR3 protein,CDR3 DNA
TRBV10-3,TRBJ2-3,TRBD2,NA,CAISGGLSGGTGTDTQYF,TGTGCCATCAGTGGTGGTCTTTCGGGAGGGACCGGCACAGATACGCAGTATTTT
TRBV10-3,TRBJ2-7,NA,NA,CAIRPGQTYEQYF,TGTGCCATCAGACCGGGCCAGACCTACGAGCAGTACTTC
TRBV25-1,TRBJ2-3,TRBD1,NA,CASSEGTGNKGDTQYF,TGTGCCAGCAGTGAGGGGACAGGGAATAAGGGTGATACGCAGTATTTT
TRBV6-1,TRBJ2-3,TRBD2,few,CASTRTSGRTDTQYF,TGTGCCAGCACCCGGACTAGCGGGAGGACAGATACGCAGTATTTT
TRBV7-9,TRBJ2-5,NA,NA,CASSLKSEETQYF,TGTGCCAGCAGCTTAAAGTCAGAAGAGACCCAGTACTTC
TRBV6-5,TRBJ1-2,TRBD1,NA,CASGQGRGYTF,TGTGCCAGCGGACAGGGAAGGGGCTACACCTTC
TRBV7-9,TRBJ2-3,TRBD2,few,CASSPGETSGTTDTQYF,TGTGCCAGCAGCCCCGGGGAGACTAGCGGCACCACAGATACGCAGTATTTT
TRBV12-3/TRBV12-4,TRBJ1-1,NA,NA,CASSLVFEGPMTTEAFF,TGTGCCAGCAGTTTAGTTTTTGAGGGACCAATGACCACTGAAGCTTTCTTT
TRBV9,TRBJ2-7,TRBD2,few,CASSVSGRAYEQYF,TGTGCCAGCAGCGTTAGCGGGAGGGCCTACGAGCAGTACTTC
TRBV7-9,TRBJ1-2,NA,NA,CASSLRDGGYGYTF,TGTGCCAGCAGCTTAAGGGATGGCGGCTATGGCTACACCTTC
TRBV20-1,TRBJ1-1,TRBD1,NA,CSARGQGARNTEAFF,TGCAGTGCTAGAGGACAGGGGGCTCGGAACACTGAAGCTTTCTTT
TRBV4-1,TRBJ2-1,NA,few,CASSQGRGLYNEQFF,TGCGCCAGCAGCCAGGGGCGTGGGCTCTACAATGAGCAGTTCTTC
TRBV12-3/TRBV12-4,TRBJ2-5,NA,NA,CASSTTLPETQYF,TGTGCCAGCTCAACGACCCTTCCAGAGACCCAGTACTTC
TRBV27,TRBJ1-2,TRBD1,NA,CASSSLRTGNYGYTF,TGTGCCAGCAGTTCCCTCCGGACAGGGAACTATGGCTACACCTTC
TRBV9,TRBJ2-5,NA,NA,CASSGRSLETQYF,TGTGCCAGCAGCGGTCGGTCTTTGGAGACCCAGTACTTC
TRBV25-1,TRBJ1-2,TRBD1,NA,CASVRTGYSTGYTF,TGTGCCAGCGTTCGGACAGGGTACTCTACTGGCTACACCTTC
TRBV29-1,TRBJ1-2,TRBD1,few,CSVEGGDRGWRNYGYTF,TGCAGCGTTGAAGGGGGGGACAGGGGGTGGCGAAACTATGGCTACACCTTC
TRBV20-1,TRBJ2-7,NA,NA,CSARATSNYEQYF,TGCAGTGCTAGGGCGACAAGCAACTACGAGCAGTACTTC
TRBV4-1,TRBJ2-2,NA,few,CASSHRQGGLGELFF,TGCGCCAGCAGCCACAGACAGGGAGGGTTAGGGGAGCTGTTTTTT
TRBV10-2,TRBJ2-2,NA,NA,CASRDWWGDTGELFF,TGCGCCAGCAGGGATTGGTGGGGTGACACCGGGGAGCTGTTTTTT
TRBV15,TRBJ1-3,NA,NA,CATSRGTGGSGNTIYF,TGTGCCACCAGCAGAGGAACCGGGGGCTCTGGAAACACCATATATTTT
TRBV7-6,TRBJ2-2,TRBD2,NA,CASSFFEGLAGGPTGELFF,TGTGCCAGCAGCTTTTTCGAGGGACTAGCGGGAGGGCCTACCGGGGAGCTGTTTTTT
TRBV5-1,TRBJ2-2,NA,NA,CASSLEGPGELFF,TGCGCCAGCAGCTTGGAGGGGCCCGGGGAGCTGTTTTTT
TRBV19,TRBJ2-4,NA,NA,CASSTIVFAKDIQYF,TGTGCCAGTAGTACAATAGTCTTCGCCAAGGACATTCAGTACTTC
TRBV15,TRBJ2-5,NA,few,CATSRDLGRRETQYF,TGTGCCACCAGCAGAGATCTGGGGAGGAGAGAGACCCAGTACTTC
TRBV9,TRBJ2-5,NA,NA,CASSPPKTSYQETQYF,TGTGCCAGCTCCCCCCCGAAGACTTCGTACCAAGAGACCCAGTACTTC
TRBV7-6,TRBJ2-5,TRBD2,NA,CASSSPLAGVAPETQYF,TGTGCCAGCAGCTCTCCGTTAGCGGGAGTAGCTCCGGAGACCCAGTACTTC
TRBV4-1,TRBJ1-6,NA,NA,CASSQLPVPLRSPLHF,TGCGCCAGCAGCCAACTGCCGGTGCCGCTGAGGTCACCCCTCCACTTT
TRBV11-2,TRBJ2-1,TRBD2,NA,CATRRLAGGGEQFF,TGTGCCACCCGCCGACTAGCGGGAGGGGGTGAGCAGTTCTTC
TRBV10-3,TRBJ1-4,TRBD1,many,CAISEQDRGPKKLFF,TGTGCCATCAGTGAACAGGACAGGGGGCCGAAAAAACTGTTTTTT
TRBV3-1,TRBJ2-3,NA,many,CASSYGTDTQYF,TGTGCCAGCAGCTACGGTACAGATACGCAGTATTTT
TRBV12-3/TRBV12-4,TRBJ1-1,NA,few,CASSFGVGLEAFF,TGTGCCAGCAGTTTCGGGGTGGGGCTTGAAGCTTTCTTT
TRBV19,TRBJ2-6,NA,NA,CASIPRIGANVLTF,TGTGCCAGTATCCCCAGGATTGGGGCCAACGTCCTGACTTTC
TRBV10-3,TRBJ2-1,NA,few,CAISLVYNEQFF,TGTGCCATCTCCCTGGTGTACAATGAGCAGTTCTTC
TRBV7-8,TRBJ2-7,NA,NA,CASRPGRGVKPGYYEQYF,TGTGCCAGCAGACCCGGTAGGGGGGTGAAGCCGGGGTACTACGAGCAGTACTTC
TRBV4-1,TRBJ2-1,NA,NA,CASSLSGGLATGNEQFF,TGCGCCAGCAGCCTAAGTGGAGGGCTAGCGACTGGGAATGAGCAGTTCTTC
TRBV10-3,TRBJ2-7,TRBD1,NA,CAISRGTYEQYF,TGTGCCATCAGCAGGGGGACCTACGAGCAGTACTTC
TRBV19,TRBJ2-5,TRBD2,NA,CASSATSKGETQYF,TGTGCCAGTAGTGCGACTAGCAAGGGGGAGACCCAGTACTTC
TRBV20-1,TRBJ2-7,NA,NA,CSASRQSSYEQYF,TGCAGTGCTAGCCGACAGAGCTCCTACGAGCAGTACTTC
TRBV7-2,TRBJ2-3,TRBD2,few,CASSLRLAVSTDTQYF,TGTGCCAGCAGCTTAAGGCTAGCGGTTAGCACAGATACGCAGTATTTT
TRBV19,TRBJ2-7,TRBD1,few,CASSPGQGQYEQYF,TGTGCCAGTAGTCCAGGACAGGGGCAGTACGAGCAGTACTTC
TRBV7-2,TRBJ1-4,TRBD1,few,CASSVTGVPNEKLFF,TGTGCCAGCAGCGTCACAGGGGTCCCCAATGAAAAACTGTTTTTT
TRBV11-2,TRBJ2-7,NA,few,CASSLVFSGQSSYEQYF,TGTGCCAGCAGCTTAGTGTTTTCAGGGCAAAGCTCCTACGAGCAGTACTTC
TRBV20-1,TRBJ2-2,TRBD1,few,CSAREPRWTGATGELFF,TGCAGTGCTAGAGAGCCTAGGTGGACAGGGGCAACCGGGGAGCTGTTTTTT
TRBV5-1,TRBJ1-2,NA,few,CASSFVRGQANYGYTF,TGCGCCAGCAGCTTCGTTCGGGGGCAAGCTAACTATGGCTACACCTTC
TRBV5-6,TRBJ2-2,TRBD1,few,CASIGTVPNTGELFF,TGTGCCAGCATCGGGACAGTCCCCAACACCGGGGAGCTGTTTTTT
TRBV9,TRBJ2-2,NA,few,CASSVIGAANTGELFF,TGTGCCAGCAGCGTAATCGGGGCTGCCAACACCGGGGAGCTGTTTTTT
TRBV14,TRBJ2-1,NA,few,CASSLTYNEQFF,TGTGCCAGCAGCCTAACCTACAATGAGCAGTTCTTC
TRBV20-1,TRBJ2-1,NA,NA,CSARFGWGTNEQFF,TGCAGTGCTAGGTTCGGTTGGGGGACCAATGAGCAGTTCTTC